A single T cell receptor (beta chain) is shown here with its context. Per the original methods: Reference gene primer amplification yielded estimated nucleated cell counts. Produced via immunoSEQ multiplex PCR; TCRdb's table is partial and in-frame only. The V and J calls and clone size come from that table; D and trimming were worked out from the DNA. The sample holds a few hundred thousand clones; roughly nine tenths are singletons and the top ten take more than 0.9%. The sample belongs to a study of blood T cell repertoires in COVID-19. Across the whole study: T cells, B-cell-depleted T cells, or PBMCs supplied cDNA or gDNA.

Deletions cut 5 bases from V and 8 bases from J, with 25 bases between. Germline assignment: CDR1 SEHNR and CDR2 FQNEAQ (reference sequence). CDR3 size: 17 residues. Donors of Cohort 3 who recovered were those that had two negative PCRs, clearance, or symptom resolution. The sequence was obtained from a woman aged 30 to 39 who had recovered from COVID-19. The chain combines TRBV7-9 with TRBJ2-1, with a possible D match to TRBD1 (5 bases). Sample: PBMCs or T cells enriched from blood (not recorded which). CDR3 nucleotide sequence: TGTGCCAGCAGCAAGATCCGATCGACAGACACTTTCGATGAGCAGTTCTTC. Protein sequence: CASSKIRSTDTFDEQFF.